Listed here are 3 T cell receptor beta chains from one sample, sequenced in a study of T cell responses to AZD1222 COVID-19 vaccine. Repertoires were generated with immunoSEQ multiplex PCR, while TCRdb's copy carries only in-frame clones and drops some. This sample has 150,000 or so clones, with around 89% found just once. Sequencing used peripheral blood, obtained on day 0 of AZD1222 vaccination. The receptor source for this set is an adult in good health.

The CDR3 region is CASSSSRDRGISNQPQHF. DNA of the CDR3: TGTGCCAGCAGCTCATCCCGGGACAGGGGAATTAGCAATCAGCCCCAGCATTTT. The chain links TRBV7-9 to TRBJ1-5; 10 bases map to TRBD1. CDR1 is SEHNR and CDR2 is FQNEAQ in the germline V gene (reference sequence). The CDR3 consists of 18 residues. After removal of 4 bases from V and 0 bases from J, the junction contained 9 bases not matched to a gene. Filled out from reference TRBV7-9 and TRBJ1-5, the complete variable domain reads DTGVSQNPRHKITKRGQNVTFRCDPISEHNRLYWYRQTLGQGPEFLTYFQNEAQLEKSRLLSDRFSAERPKGSFSTLEIQRTEQGDSAMYLCASSSSRDRGISNQPQHFGDGTRLSIL.

This clone was picked up a small number of times. The genes are TRBV28 and TRBJ1-5, with D hard to call. CDR3 size: 13 residues. The V gene's germline CDR1 is MDHEN and CDR2 SYDVKM. Trimming took off 7 bases at V and 2 bases at J, with 9 bases between the two ends. CDR3 in DNA: TGTGCCAGCAAGTTACTAGGCAATCAGCCCCAGCATTTT. The encoded protein is CASKLLGNQPQHF.

The chain carries TRBV5-1 and TRBJ2-1, with TRBD1 matching over 7 bases. Germline V gives CDR1 SGHRS, CDR2 YFSETQ. Germline trimming cut 5 bases from V and 2 bases from J; bases unmatched to any gene: 7. The CDR3 sequence is 15 residues long. CDR3 sequence: CASSPTGAAYNEQFF. For the CDR3, the DNA is TGCGCCAGCAGTCCTACAGGGGCCGCCTACAATGAGCAGTTCTTC.